This T cell receptor (beta chain) was captured in a study of T-cell reconstitution after alpha-beta-depleted transplantation in children. A library of TCRbeta sequences, prepared with unique molecular identifiers, was generated. TCRdb re-called the PCR reads with MiXCR, one entry per CDR3 protein. Among about 370,000 distinct CDR3 sequences listed, roughly 20% were seen once. Here the sequenced sample was PBMCs from the stem cell graft donor, taken from the stem cell graft. This TCR was sampled from a human donor who donated a stem cell graft to a child with acute myeloid leukemia.

The CDR3 region has the DNA TGTGCCAGCAGTTCTCGGGCGGGCGTGAGCTCCTACGAGCAGTACTTC. This sequence encodes CASSSRAGVSSYEQYF. The V gene is TRBV6-5, the J gene TRBJ2-7; D is possibly TRBD2 (5 bases). The CDR3 has 16 residues. Germline V CDR1 and CDR2: MNHEY, SVGAGI. Between the trimmed V and J ends, which lost 4 bases and 0 bases, there was a span of 16 bases.